This record looks at one TCR beta chain sequence and its context. The antigen is unknown. The data stem from a study of T cells after posttransplantation cyclophosphamide. Notes on the study in general: Recipient CMV seropositivity and CMV reactivation strongly tracked TRB clonality. Skin or GI-infiltrating T cells shared few TRB sequences with blood.

TCRdb's table, derived via immunoSEQ multiplex PCR, lists solely in-frame clones and lacks some. The data contain fewer than 60,000 clones, approximately 94% of them singletons. Sequencing used PBMCs. This TCR derives from a woman in her thirties in good health and a related stem cell transplant donor.

The CDR3 is CATSRDRGWSQPQHF. The CDR3 coding sequence is TGTGCCACCAGCAGAGATCGGGGGTGGAGTCAGCCCCAGCATTTT. V is TRBV15 and J is TRBJ1-5, with a possible D match to TRBD1 (5 bases). Germline CDR1 LNHNV, CDR2 YYDKDF (reference sequence). V shed 0 bases and J shed 6 bases, with 12 bases lying between them. The CDR3 spans 15 residues.